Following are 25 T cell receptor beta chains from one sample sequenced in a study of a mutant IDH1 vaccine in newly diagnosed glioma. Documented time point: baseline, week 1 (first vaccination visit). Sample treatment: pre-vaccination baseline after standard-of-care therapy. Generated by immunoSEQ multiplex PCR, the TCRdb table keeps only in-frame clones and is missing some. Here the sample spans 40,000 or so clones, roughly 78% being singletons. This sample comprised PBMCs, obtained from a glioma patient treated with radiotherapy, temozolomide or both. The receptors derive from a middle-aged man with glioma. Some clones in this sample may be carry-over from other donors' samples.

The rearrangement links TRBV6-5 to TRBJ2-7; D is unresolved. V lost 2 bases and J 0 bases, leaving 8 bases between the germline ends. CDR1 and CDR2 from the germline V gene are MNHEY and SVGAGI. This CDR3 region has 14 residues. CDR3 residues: CASSYGSVSYEQYF. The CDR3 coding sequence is TGTGCCAGCAGTTACGGTTCAGTCTCCTACGAGCAGTACTTC.

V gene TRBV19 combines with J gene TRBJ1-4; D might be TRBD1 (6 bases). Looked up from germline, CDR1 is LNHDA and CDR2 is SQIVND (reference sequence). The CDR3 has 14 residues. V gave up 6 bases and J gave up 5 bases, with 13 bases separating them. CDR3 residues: CASSPGHRNEKLFF. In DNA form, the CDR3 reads TGTGCCAGTAGCCCGGGACACCGAAATGAAAAACTGTTTTTT.

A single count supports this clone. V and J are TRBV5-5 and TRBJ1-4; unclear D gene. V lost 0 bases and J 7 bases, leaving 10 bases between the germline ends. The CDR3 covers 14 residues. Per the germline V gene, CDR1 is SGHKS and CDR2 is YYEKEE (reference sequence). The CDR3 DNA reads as TGTGCCAGCAGCTTGGAGTATGGAGTTGAAAAACTGTTTTTT. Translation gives CASSLEYGVEKLFF.

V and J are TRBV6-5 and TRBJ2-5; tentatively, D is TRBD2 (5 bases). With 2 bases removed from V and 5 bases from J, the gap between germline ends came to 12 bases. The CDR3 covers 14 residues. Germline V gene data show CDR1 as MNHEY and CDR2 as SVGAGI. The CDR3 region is CASSYHGSGETQYF. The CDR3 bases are TGTGCCAGCAGTTACCACGGGTCGGGGGAGACCCAGTACTTC.

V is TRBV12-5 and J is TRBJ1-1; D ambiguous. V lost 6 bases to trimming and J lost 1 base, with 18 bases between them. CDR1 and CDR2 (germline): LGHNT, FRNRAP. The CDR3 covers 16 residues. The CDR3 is CASGFDKSAGNTEAFF. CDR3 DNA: TGTGCTAGTGGCTTCGACAAATCCGCGGGGAACACTGAAGCTTTCTTT.

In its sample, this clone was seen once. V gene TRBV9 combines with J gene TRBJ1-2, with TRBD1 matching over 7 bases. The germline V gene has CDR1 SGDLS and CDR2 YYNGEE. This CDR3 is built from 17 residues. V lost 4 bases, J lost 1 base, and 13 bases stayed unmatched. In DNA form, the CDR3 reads TGTGCCAGCAGCTCAACCTGGGGGGACAGCTATAACTATGGCTACACCTTC. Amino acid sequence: CASSSTWGDSYNYGYTF.

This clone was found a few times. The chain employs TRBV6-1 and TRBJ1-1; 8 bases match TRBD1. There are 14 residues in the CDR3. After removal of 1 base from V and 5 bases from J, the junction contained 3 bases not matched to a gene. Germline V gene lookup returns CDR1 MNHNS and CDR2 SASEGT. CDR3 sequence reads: CASSEGTGFTEAFF. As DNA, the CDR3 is TGTGCCAGCAGTGAAGGGACAGGGTTTACTGAAGCTTTCTTT.

The CDR3 sequence: CASSESGTHSGGYTF. DNA for the CDR3: TGTGCCAGCAGTGAATCCGGGACACATTCCGGTGGCTACACCTTC. The chain uses TRBV6-4 and TRBJ1-2; D perhaps matches TRBD1 (6 bases). Trimming removed 3 bases at V and 7 bases at J, with 18 bases between. This CDR3 contains 15 residues. CDR1 and CDR2 (germline): MRHNA, SNTAGT.

The CDR3 DNA is TGTGCCAGCAGACCGACTAGCGGGGGGGGAAACTACGAGCAGTACTTC. Its translation: CASRPTSGGGNYEQYF. The chain carries TRBV4-2 and TRBJ2-7; 14 bases match TRBD2. Germline V gene sequence: CDR1 LGHNA, CDR2 YNFKEQ. The trim removed 6 bases at V and 3 bases at J, leaving 7 bases unmatched. The CDR3 loop spans 16 amino acids.

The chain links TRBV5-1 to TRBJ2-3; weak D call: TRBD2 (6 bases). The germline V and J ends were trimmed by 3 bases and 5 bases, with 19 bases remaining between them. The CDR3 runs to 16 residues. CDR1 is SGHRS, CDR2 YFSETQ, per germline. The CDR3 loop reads CASSSAQTSFRDTQYF. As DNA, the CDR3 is TGCGCCAGCAGCTCCGCCCAGACTAGTTTTCGAGATACGCAGTATTTT. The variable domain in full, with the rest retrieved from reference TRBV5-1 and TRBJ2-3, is KAGVTQTPRYLIKTRGQQVTLSCSPISGHRSVSWYQQTPGQGLQFLFEYFSETQRNKGNFPGRFSGRQFSNSRSEMNVSTLELGDSALYLCASSSAQTSFRDTQYFGPGTRLTVL.

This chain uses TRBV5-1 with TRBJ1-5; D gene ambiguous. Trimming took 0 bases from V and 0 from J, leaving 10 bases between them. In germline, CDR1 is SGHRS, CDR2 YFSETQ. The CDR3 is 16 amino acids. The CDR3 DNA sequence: TGCGCCAGCAGCTTGGACCCGAGTGGTAGCAATCAGCCCCAGCATTTT. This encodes CASSLDPSGSNQPQHF.

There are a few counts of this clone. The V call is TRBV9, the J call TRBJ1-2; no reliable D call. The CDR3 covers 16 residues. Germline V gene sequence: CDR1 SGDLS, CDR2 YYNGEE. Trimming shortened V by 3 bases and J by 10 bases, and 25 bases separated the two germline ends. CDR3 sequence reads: CASSAEDGASSLFYTF. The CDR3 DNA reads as TGTGCCAGCAGCGCGGAAGACGGCGCCTCATCCCTCTTCTACACCTTC.

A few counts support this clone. The CDR3 sequence: CASSLERGGGTEAFF. CDR3 bases: TGTGCCAGCAGCTTAGAAAGGGGAGGAGGCACTGAAGCTTTCTTT. The chain couples TRBV7-8 to TRBJ1-1, with a weak D call TRBD1 (5 bases). The V end lost 1 base, the J end lost 4 bases, and 13 bases lay between the germline ends. The CDR3 runs 15 residues. Germline CDR1 is SGHVS and CDR2 is FQNEAQ.

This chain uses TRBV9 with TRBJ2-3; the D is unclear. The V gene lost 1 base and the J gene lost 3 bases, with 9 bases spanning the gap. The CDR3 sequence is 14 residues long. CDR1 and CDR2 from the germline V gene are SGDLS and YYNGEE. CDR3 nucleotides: TGTGCCAGCAGCGTATTCCCGCGGACAGATACGCAGTATTTT. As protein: CASSVFPRTDTQYF.

The CDR3 nucleotides read TGTGCCTGGAGTGTAGGGACAGGGGGCAATCAGCCCCAGCATTTT. Translating gives CAWSVGTGGNQPQHF. The genes are TRBV30 and TRBJ1-5, with 10 bases lining up with TRBD1. Trimming took 0 bases from V and 2 from J; bases not matched to a gene: 1. Per the germline V gene, CDR1 is GTSNPN and CDR2 is SVGIG (reference sequence). The CDR3 totals 15 residues.

The CDR3 sequence: CASSGGQANQPQHF. The DNA for the CDR3 is TGTGCCAGCAGTGGCGGACAGGCCAATCAGCCCCAGCATTTT. The V call is TRBV2, the J call TRBJ1-5; 7 nucleotides match TRBD1. The CDR3 contains 14 residues. Trimming at V came to 4 bases and at J to 3 bases, leaving 3 bases not matched to a gene. Germline CDR1 is SNHLY and CDR2 is FYNNEI.

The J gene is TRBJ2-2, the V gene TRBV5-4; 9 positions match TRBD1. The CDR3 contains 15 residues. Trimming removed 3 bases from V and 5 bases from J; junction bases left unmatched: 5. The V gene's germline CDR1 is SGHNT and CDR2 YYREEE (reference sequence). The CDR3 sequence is CASSSRTGETGELFF. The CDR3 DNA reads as TGTGCCAGCAGCTCCCGGACAGGGGAGACCGGGGAGCTGTTTTTT.

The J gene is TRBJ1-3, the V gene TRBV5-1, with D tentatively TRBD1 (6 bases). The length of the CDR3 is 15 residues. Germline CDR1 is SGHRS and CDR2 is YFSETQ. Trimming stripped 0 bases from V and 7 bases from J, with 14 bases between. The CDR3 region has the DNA TGCGCCAGCAGCTTGGGCGACATCCAGGGGAACACCATATATTTT. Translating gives CASSLGDIQGNTIYF.

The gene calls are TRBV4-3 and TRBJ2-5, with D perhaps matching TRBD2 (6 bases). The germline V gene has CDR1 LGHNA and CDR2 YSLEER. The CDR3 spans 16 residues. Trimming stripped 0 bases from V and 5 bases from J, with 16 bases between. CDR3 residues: CASSQDAGLEGETQYF. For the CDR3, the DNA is TGCGCCAGCAGCCAAGATGCCGGACTGGAGGGGGAGACCCAGTACTTC.

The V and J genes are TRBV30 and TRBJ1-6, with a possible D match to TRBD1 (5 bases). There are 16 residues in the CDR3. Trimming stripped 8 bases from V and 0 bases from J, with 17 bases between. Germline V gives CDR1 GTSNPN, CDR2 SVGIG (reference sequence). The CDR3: CAATGGGSSYNSPLHF. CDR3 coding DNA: TGTGCCGCCACCGGCGGGGGAAGCTCCTATAATTCACCCCTCCACTTT. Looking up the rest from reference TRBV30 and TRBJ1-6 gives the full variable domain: SQTIHQWPATLVQPVGSPLSLECTVEGTSNPNLYWYRQAAGRGLQLLFYSVGIGQISSEVPQNLSASRPQDRQFILSSKKLLLSDSGFYLCAATGGGSSYNSPLHFGNGTRLTVT.

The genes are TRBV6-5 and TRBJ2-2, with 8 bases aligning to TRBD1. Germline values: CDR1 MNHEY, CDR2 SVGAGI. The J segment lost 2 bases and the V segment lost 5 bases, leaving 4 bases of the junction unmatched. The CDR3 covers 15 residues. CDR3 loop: CASSLGTGNTGELFF. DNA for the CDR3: TGTGCCAGCAGTCTGGGGACAGGCAACACCGGGGAGCTGTTTTTT.

For the CDR3, the DNA is TGCGCCAGCAGCCTGGACAGGGGGGATCGACAGCAGTACTTC. The encoded protein is CASSLDRGDRQQYF. The chain links TRBV5-1 to TRBJ2-7; 10 positions match TRBD1. CDR3 size: 14 residues. Per the germline V gene, CDR1 is SGHRS and CDR2 is YFSETQ. V trimming: 4 bases; J trimming: 8 bases; junction bases outside the gene matches: 9. Looking up the rest from reference TRBV5-1 and TRBJ2-7 gives the full variable domain: KAGVTQTPRYLIKTRGQQVTLSCSPISGHRSVSWYQQTPGQGLQFLFEYFSETQRNKGNFPGRFSGRQFSNSRSEMNVSTLELGDSALYLCASSLDRGDRQQYFGPGTRLTVT.

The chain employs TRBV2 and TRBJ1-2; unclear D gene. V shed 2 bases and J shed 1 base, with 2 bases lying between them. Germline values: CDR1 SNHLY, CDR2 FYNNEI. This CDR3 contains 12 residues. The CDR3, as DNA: TGTGCCAGCAGTGAAAGTAACTATGGCTACACCTTC. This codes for CASSESNYGYTF.

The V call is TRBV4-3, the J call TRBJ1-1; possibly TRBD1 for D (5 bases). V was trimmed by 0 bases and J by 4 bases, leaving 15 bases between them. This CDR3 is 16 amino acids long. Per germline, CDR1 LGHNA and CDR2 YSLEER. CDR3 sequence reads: CASSQESWGLSTEAFF. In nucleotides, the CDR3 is TGCGCCAGCAGCCAAGAGTCCTGGGGCTTGAGCACTGAAGCTTTCTTT.

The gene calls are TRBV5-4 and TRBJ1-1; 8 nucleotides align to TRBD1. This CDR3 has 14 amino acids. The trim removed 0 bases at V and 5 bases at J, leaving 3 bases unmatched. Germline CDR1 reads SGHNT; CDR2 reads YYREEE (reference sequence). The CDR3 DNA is TGTGCCAGCAGCTTGGGACAGGGGTGGACTGAAGCTTTCTTT. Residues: CASSLGQGWTEAFF.